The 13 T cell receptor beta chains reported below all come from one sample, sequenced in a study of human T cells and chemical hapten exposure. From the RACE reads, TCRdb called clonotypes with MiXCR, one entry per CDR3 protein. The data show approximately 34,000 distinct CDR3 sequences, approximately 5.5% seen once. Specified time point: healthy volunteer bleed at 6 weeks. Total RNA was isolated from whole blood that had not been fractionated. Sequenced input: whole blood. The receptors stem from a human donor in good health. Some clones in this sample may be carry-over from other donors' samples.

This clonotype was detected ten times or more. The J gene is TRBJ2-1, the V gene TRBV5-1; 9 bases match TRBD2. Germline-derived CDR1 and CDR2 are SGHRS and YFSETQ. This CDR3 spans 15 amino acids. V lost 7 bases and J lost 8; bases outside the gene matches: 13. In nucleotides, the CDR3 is TGCGCCAGCCGCGGGGTAGCGGGAGTTATTGATGAGCAGTTCTTC. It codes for CASRGVAGVIDEQFF.

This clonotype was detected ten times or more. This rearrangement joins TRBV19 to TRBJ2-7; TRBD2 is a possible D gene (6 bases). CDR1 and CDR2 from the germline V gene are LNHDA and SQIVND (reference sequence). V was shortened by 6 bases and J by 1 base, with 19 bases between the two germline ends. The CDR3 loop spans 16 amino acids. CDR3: CASRSTGGTGSYEQYF. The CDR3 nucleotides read TGTGCCAGTAGATCGACCGGGGGTACTGGATCCTACGAGCAGTACTTC.

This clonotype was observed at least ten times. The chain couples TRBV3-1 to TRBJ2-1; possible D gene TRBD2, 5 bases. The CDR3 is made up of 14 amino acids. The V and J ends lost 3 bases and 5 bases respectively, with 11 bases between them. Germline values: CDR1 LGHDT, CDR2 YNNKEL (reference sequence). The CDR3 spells CASSQNDGNNEQFF. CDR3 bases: TGTGCCAGCAGCCAGAATGACGGGAACAATGAGCAGTTCTTC.

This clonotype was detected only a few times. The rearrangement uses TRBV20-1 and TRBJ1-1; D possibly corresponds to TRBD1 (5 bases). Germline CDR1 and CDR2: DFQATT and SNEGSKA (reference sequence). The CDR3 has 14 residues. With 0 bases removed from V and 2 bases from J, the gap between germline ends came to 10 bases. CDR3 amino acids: CSARDAGFNTEAFF. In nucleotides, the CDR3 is TGCAGTGCTAGAGATGCAGGGTTCAACACTGAAGCTTTCTTT.

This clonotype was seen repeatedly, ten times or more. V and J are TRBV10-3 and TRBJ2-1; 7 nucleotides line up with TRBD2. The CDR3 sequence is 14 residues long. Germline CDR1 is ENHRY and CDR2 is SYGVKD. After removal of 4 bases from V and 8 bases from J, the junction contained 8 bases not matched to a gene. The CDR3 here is CAISGGLYLDEQFF. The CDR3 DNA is TGTGCCATCAGTGGGGGACTATATTTGGATGAGCAGTTCTTC.

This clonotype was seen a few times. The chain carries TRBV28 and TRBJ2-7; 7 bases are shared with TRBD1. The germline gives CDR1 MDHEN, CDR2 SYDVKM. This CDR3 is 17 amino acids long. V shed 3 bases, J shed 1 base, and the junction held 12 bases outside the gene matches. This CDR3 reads CASSFPVWDRRSYEQYF. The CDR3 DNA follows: TGTGCCAGCAGTTTCCCCGTTTGGGACAGAAGATCCTACGAGCAGTACTTC. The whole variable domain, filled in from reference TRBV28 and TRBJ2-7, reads DVKVTQSSRYLVKRTGEKVFLECVQDMDHENMFWYRQDPGLGLRLIYFSYDVKMKEKGDIPEGYSVSREKKERFSLILESASTNQTSMYLCASSFPVWDRRSYEQYFGPGTRLTVT.

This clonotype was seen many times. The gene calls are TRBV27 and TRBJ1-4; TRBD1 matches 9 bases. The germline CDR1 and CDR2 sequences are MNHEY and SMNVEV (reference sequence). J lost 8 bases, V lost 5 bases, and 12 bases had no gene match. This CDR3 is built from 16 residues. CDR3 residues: CASSVLLGQGGEKLFF. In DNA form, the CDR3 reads TGTGCCAGCAGTGTTCTCCTGGGACAGGGCGGGGAAAAACTGTTTTTT. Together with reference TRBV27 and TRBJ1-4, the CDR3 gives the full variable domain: EAQVTQNPRYLITVTGKKLTVTCSQNMNHEYMSWYRQDPGLGLRQIYYSMNVEVTDKGDVPEGYKVSRKEKRNFPLILESPSPNQTSLYFCASSVLLGQGGEKLFFGSGTQLSVL.

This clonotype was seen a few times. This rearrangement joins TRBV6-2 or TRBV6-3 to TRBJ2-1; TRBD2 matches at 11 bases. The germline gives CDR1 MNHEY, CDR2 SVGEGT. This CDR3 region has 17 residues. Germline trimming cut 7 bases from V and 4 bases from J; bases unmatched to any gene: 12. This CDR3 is CASTELAGATKYNEQFF. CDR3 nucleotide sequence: TGTGCCAGCACCGAACTAGCGGGGGCTACAAAATACAATGAGCAGTTCTTC.

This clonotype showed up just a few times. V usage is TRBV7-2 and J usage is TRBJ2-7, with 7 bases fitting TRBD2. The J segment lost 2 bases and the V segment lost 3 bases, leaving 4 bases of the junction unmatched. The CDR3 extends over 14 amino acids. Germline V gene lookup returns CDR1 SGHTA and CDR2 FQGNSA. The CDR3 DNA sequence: TGTGCCAGCAGCTTTCGACTAGCCCCCTACGAGCAGTACTTC. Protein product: CASSFRLAPYEQYF.

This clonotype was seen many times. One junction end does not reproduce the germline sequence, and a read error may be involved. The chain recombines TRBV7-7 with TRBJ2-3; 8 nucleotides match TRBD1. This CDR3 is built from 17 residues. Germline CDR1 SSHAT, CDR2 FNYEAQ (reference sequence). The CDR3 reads CASSPHPSDRDRDTQYF. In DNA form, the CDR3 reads TGTGCTAGCAGCCCCCATCCATCGGACAGGGACAGAGATACGCAGTATTTT.

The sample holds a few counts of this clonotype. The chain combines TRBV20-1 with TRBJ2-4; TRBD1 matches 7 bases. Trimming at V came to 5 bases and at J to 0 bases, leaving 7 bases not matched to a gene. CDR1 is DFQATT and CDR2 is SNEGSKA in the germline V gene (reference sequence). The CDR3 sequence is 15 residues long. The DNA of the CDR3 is TGCAGTGCTGGACGACAGGGATTAGCCAAAAACATTCAGTACTTC. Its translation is CSAGRQGLAKNIQYF.

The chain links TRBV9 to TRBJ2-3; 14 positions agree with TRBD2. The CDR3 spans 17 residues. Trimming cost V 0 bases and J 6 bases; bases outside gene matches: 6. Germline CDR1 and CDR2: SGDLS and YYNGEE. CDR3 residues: CASSVAGTSGGPDTQYF. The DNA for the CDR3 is TGTGCCAGCAGCGTAGCCGGGACTAGCGGGGGCCCGGATACGCAGTATTTT.

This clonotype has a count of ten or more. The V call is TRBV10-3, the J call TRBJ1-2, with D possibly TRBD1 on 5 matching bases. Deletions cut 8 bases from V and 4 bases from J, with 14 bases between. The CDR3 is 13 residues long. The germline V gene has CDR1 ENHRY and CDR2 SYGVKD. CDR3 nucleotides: TGTGCCATCGAGGGAGGGGACCGCTATGGCTACACCTTC. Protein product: CAIEGGDRYGYTF.